The source of this TCR beta chain is a study of blood T cells in healthy people across ages. Using a J-beta primer mix together with a sample-barcoded 5' primer, a second PCR was run for about 6 to 12 cycles. TCRdb fed the 5' RACE reads into MiXCR, producing one record per CDR3 protein. The table lists 900,000 to 950,000 distinct CDR3 sequences, almost 30% of them singletons, with 9.5% to 13% in the top ten. CDR3 size: 16 residues. The germline gives CDR1 LGHDT, CDR2 YNNKEL (reference sequence). Losses at the gene ends were 0 bases for V and 5 bases for J; bases not matched to a gene: 4. In addition, the sample was reused for a study of T cells of mothers and their children. That source notes: In each mother, TCR beta CDR3 reads exceeded 8.5 million; in each child, they numbered several million.

The rearrangement uses TRBV3-1 and TRBJ2-2; TRBD1 aligns across 9 bases. The clonotype was recovered from a middle-aged woman in good health. The sample consisted of blood. In DNA form, the CDR3 reads TGTGCCAGCAGCCAAGATCAACAGGGGGCTACCGGGGAGCTGTTTTTT. This codes for CASSQDQQGATGELFF.